Listed below are T cell receptor beta chains from one sample, sequenced in a study of T cells after yellow fever vaccination. TCRdb re-analysed the 5' RACE reads in MiXCR, keeping a single row per CDR3 protein. The sample consists of hundreds of thousands of distinct CDR3 sequences, roughly an eighth of them appearing once. This specimen was CD4+ T cells sorted from PBMCs, taken 15 days after the yellow fever booster vaccination. The receptor source for this set is a man younger than 30 who received the YFV17D yellow fever vaccine. Both conserved end residues are part of each CDR3. The D gene is left open where the match is weak. A clone size is listed for some rows: how often the clone was seen (once, few, many), or a class if it is expanded.

>-|-|TRBV18|TRBJ2-5
TGTGCCAGCTCACCGCCCGCACAAGAGACCCAGTACTTC
CASSPPAQETQYF
>few|-|TRBV4-1|TRBJ1-1
TGCGCCAGCAGCCAAGACGCCGCGGCTTTCTTT
CASSQDAAAFF
>few|-|TRBV20-1|TRBJ2-3
TGCAGTGCCCCTGCGAGTCGCACAGATACGCAGTATTTT
CSAPASRTDTQYF
>few|-|TRBV4-3|TRBJ2-1
TGCGCCAGCAGCCTCCTGGCTAATGACAATGAGCAGTTCTTC
CASSLLANDNEQFF
>few|TRBD2|TRBV10-1|TRBJ2-3
TGCGCCAGCAGTGTTGCCAGCGGGGGGGCCACAGATACGCAGTATTTT
CASSVASGGATDTQYF
>-|-|TRBV30|TRBJ1-5
TGTGCCTGGAGTGTGAGGGCCAATCAGCCCCAGCATTTT
CAWSVRANQPQHF
>-|-|TRBV7-2|TRBJ2-1
TGTGCCAGCAGCTTTGGCGGGGCCCGCTCCTACAATGAGCAGTTCTTC
CASSFGGARSYNEQFF
>many|-|TRBV29-1|TRBJ1-5
TGCAGCGTTGGTCCAGGCCCGAATCAGCCCCAGCATTTT
CSVGPGPNQPQHF
>-|-|TRBV11-2|TRBJ1-1
TGTGCCAGCAGCTTAGGACAGATAAACACTGAAGCTTTCTTT
CASSLGQINTEAFF
>few|-|TRBV20-1|TRBJ2-7
TGCAGTGCTAGTAGGGGGACCCTTTCCTACGAGCAGTACTTC
CSASRGTLSYEQYF
>many|-|TRBV2|TRBJ2-3
TGTGCCAGCAGTGAAATATTAGCCCTCACAGATACGCAGTATTTT
CASSEILALTDTQYF
>few|-|TRBV7-8|TRBJ2-7
TGTGCCAGCAGCTTACAGGAGACCTACGAGCAGTACTTC
CASSLQETYEQYF
>-|TRBD2|TRBV4-3|TRBJ2-1
TGCGCCAGCAGCCAAGCGGGGGGGCCCTACAATGAGCAGTTCTTC
CASSQAGGPYNEQFF
>-|-|TRBV7-2|TRBJ1-5
TGTGCCAGCAGCCCCTGGGCGGGGGTTAATCAGCCCCAGCATTTT
CASSPWAGVNQPQHF